This T cell receptor beta chain was recorded in a study of cytomegalovirus exposure and HLA in healthy donors (dated by TCRdb to about 2017). Describing the broader study: In an earlier analysis of fewer than 750 of the donors, about 260 Gb of sequence data and approximately 120 million unique TCR beta sequences from some 170 million T cells were reported. An early release covering some 640 HLA-typed donors comprised approximately 290 gigabases of sequencing data and approximately 80 million unique TCR sequences. Among the roughly 400 genotyped donors, around 81% belonged to the genetic ancestry cluster associated with self-reported Caucasian donors. The aim of the study was to test whether cataloging public T cell receptors could identify signatures of past pathogen exposure. The study profiled the T cell repertoires of under 700 subjects by immunosequencing and related them to cytomegalovirus serostatus. Besides the first cohort of 550 to 750 subjects, a separate validation cohort made up of around 120 different subjects was used. To predict cytomegalovirus infection status, the study brought together high-throughput TCR immunosequencing, statistical association of individual TCRs with disease status, and machine learning. A later analysis re-analyzed previously published TCR beta repertoires from hundreds of donors and added high-resolution HLA genotyping to study TCR occurrence patterns. Rather than drawing on any new phenotypic data, the later analysis identified candidate immune exposures from TCR beta sequences and the way those sequences occurred across donors. In an earlier analysis of a few hundred of the donors, high-throughput TCR beta sequencing was used to judge whether each TCR beta V gene segment behaved as functional or pseudogenic. Alongside the repertoire data, information on donor age, sex, ethnicity and CMV serostatus was compiled. A later genetic analysis took genome-wide SNP genotypes for about three fifths of the roughly 700 donors and used that subset as a discovery cohort. All discovery cohort repertoires had been generated on a single sequencing platform. HLA typing included class I and class II loci at four-digit resolution. The number of donors typed differed by locus, with 629-630 for A, B, C, DRB1 and DQB1, roughly 520 for DQA1, 600 to 610 for DPA1, and over 400 for DPB1. Several DR-DQ haplotypes were handled as single units for association and clustering because linkage in the cohort was strong. Across around 400 genotyped donors of the cohort, an average of about 250,000 unique TCR beta nucleotide sequences per donor were sequenced, and around 20% of those sequences were non-productive.

Results and caveats for the whole study, not just this receptor: The classifier was reported to diagnose cytomegalovirus status with high specificity and sensitivity in both the original cohort and the validation cohort. The only immune exposure information available for the cohort was CMV serostatus. Most CMV-associated TCR beta chains appeared to be HLA-restricted in a later analysis, and the HLA associations seemed to be driven largely by CMV exposure. A later analysis found that HLA-associated TCR beta chains were more clonally expanded and had lower generation probabilities than equally common non-associated chains. A cluster of highly shared sequence variants was judged likely to be a technical artifact of the sequencing pipeline. Three of the identified cytomegalovirus-associated TCR beta chains were confirmed in vitro to be specific for cytomegalovirus antigens. In the study, around 160 TCR beta chains were listed as associated with cytomegalovirus. According to a later analysis, TCR association rates differed among HLA loci, with DRB1 alleles showing the most associated TCRs and HLA-C alleles showing the fewest. The authors suggested that the approach could potentially be extended to other disease states and immunological phenotypes. Linkage disequilibrium might explain the correlated functional status among segregating V segments, but an unknown experimental factor could not be ruled out. A further reported finding was that TCR beta sequences accurately predicted the HLA-A and HLA-B alleles for most subjects in the first cohort. Because HLA typing was missing for some donors at each locus, association tests included only the typed subset. An association between a missense DCLRE1C variant and V-gene and J-gene trimming of TCR beta chains was found in a later genetic analysis and replicated in an independent cohort. A later analysis reported that several top co-occurrence clusters appeared linked to parvovirus B19, influenza, CMV and Epstein-Barr virus. Assigning TCR associations to individual alleles was difficult when HLA alleles, especially DR and DQ, strongly co-occurred. According to a later genetic analysis, donors in an Asian-associated ancestry cluster had fewer N-insertions in productive TCRs than the approximately 630-donor mean. An earlier analysis of around 540 of the donors showed that most TCR beta V segments appeared in productive rearrangements either about 87% or about 30% of the time, which broadly matched IMGT annotations. In this cohort, only TCR beta chains were sequenced, and detectable features were limited by the absence of alpha or paired-chain data. Most TCR sequences were observed very rarely across donors, whereas some public TCRs were present in many individuals. At a false discovery rate of 0.05, a later analysis linked under 20,000 TCR beta sequences to specific HLA alleles. Roughly uniform sequencing depth across donors was assumed in presence/absence analyses, although this assumption may not hold. Because counts were too low, about 18 rarely observed V segments, including chromosome 9 orphons, were excluded from the earlier analysis of several hundred of the donors. Some IMGT-functional V segments, including TRBV6-2 and TRBV6-3, could not be distinguished by the 87-base-pair reads and were therefore excluded.

V is shortened by 3 bases, J by 4 bases, and the region joining them spans 13 bases. Sequences SQVTM (CDR1) and ANQGSEA (CDR2) are obtained from the germline V gene. Counted from cysteine to phenylalanine, this CDR3 has 13 amino acids. Left in the record is the CDR3 DNA by itself, 39 bases read in frame from the first base. Preparation of the library involved the immunoSEQ multiplex PCR assay. For the multiplex PCR, a mixture combining 60 forward primers for TCR Vbeta segments and 13 reverse primers for TCR Jbeta segments was used. A multiplex PCR assay on genomic DNA amplified the CDR3 region of rearranged TCR beta genes. The amplified TCR beta libraries were sequenced on the Illumina HiSeq System as 87-base-pair reads. The original pipeline was this. Across the 500 to 750 repertoires, a later analysis counted 80 million or so unique TCR beta chains, around 10 million of which were shared by at least two donors. Raw reads were error-corrected and collapsed into unique sequences by a nearest-neighbor algorithm in which closely related sequences were merged to remove PCR and sequencing errors. To assign V, D and J gene segments, CDR3 sequences were aligned to IMGT reference sequences. For a sequence to be retained, at least a six-nucleotide match to both a V gene segment and a J gene segment was required. A rearrangement was called productive if the CDR3 had no stop codons and remained in frame with V and J, and every other rearrangement was called non-productive. CDR3 was defined by IMGT convention, running from the second conserved V-encoded cysteine to the conserved J-encoded phenylalanine. In an earlier analysis of just under 600 of the donors, sequences lacking an unambiguous match to a single V gene segment were excluded. In an earlier analysis of approximately 590 of the donors, a V segment was called functional when productive rearrangements were above 56.7%, and segregating when the standard deviation between donors exceeded 5%. A statistical classification framework was built for diagnosing cytomegalovirus status from the catalog of TCR beta chain sequences. In a later analysis, TCR nucleotide sequences were compared against IMGT/GENE-DB human TR gene sequences so that V and J genes could be assigned. The TCRdist pipeline was used in a later analysis to assign CDR3 sequences and most-parsimonious VDJ recombination scenarios. A later analysis defined each TCR beta chain by its CDR3 amino acid sequence plus V-gene family, and excluded reads lacking a unique V-gene family. In a later analysis, several hundred highly shared, low-generation-probability nucleotide sequences were removed to address suspected cross-contamination and a sequencing artifact. A later analysis calculated a clonal expansion index for each public chain from normalized within-repertoire ranks of inferred template counts. In a later analysis, generation probabilities were computed with a VDJ recombination model fitted to out-of-frame rearrangements, and the resulting probabilities were checked against IGoR. A later analysis scored TCR-TCR, TCR-HLA and TCR-CMV co-occurrence with hypergeometric tests, applying a repertoire-size bias correction to TCR pairs. To estimate false discovery rates, a later analysis permuted the HLA or CMV assignments 20 times. In a later analysis, co-occurring TCRs were grouped using DBSCAN, with TCRdist sequence similarity added in when clustering inside HLA-allele-positive subsets. For co-occurrence clustering, repertoires with fewer than 30,000 or more than 120,000 public chains were excluded, along with about five repertoires with anomalous nucleotide sharing. TCRdb carries this immuneACCESS record with in-frame sequences only. Its versions omit some clonotypes, under half of them owing to an unresolved V gene in the studies checked, with the rest unexplained. D and trimming come from the DNA, and the V and J calls and clone size come from that table. In this sample the table shows around 140,000 clones, more than 70% of which occur a single time. In total, the top ten clones hold 0.8% to 0.95% of the sample.

On this clone itself: Its binding antigen is unknown. No base-level quality is on record; no much larger clone is a single base apart.

The cohort comprised approximately 700 healthy bone marrow donors. Cohort members were all nominally healthy when sampled, although unrecorded immune exposures were likely present. The donor tested CMV seronegative, placing the donor among the 350 to 400 seronegative members of the cohort. Each donor provided a peripheral blood sample, and peripheral blood mononuclear cells were used for TCR beta sequencing. The Qiagen DNeasy Blood Extraction Kit was used to extract genomic DNA from the blood cell samples. The sequence came from a woman aged 55-69 years in good health and CMV-seronegative. Sequencing was done on a sample of PBMCs. This chain is built from TRBV29-1 and TRBJ2-7, with TRBD2 perhaps the D gene, on 5 matching bases. The CDR3 here reads CSVEGRSGYEQYF. Read as DNA, the sequence is TGCAGCGTTGAGGGCAGGAGCGGTTACGAGCAGTACTTC.